One and the same sample provided the 32 T cell receptor beta chains below, sequenced in a study of blood T cell repertoires in COVID-19 (dated by TCRdb to 2020 to 2021). Libraries were made using the immunoSEQ multiplex PCR assay. TCRdb limited this immuneACCESS table to in-frame rearrangements with V and J called. A share of clones is missing; checked studies link under half to unresolved V genes, and the rest is unexplained. In all, the sample holds around 25,000 clones, and 90% of those were seen once. The top ten clones comprise around 10% of the sample. The sample consisted of peripheral blood. The receptors come from a man aged 65 to 79 with acute or convalescent COVID-19.

V and J are TRBV5-4 and TRBJ1-3; D is unclear. V lost 4 bases, J lost 2 bases, and 4 bases lay in between. The germline V gene has CDR1 SGHNT and CDR2 YYREEE (reference sequence). The CDR3 covers 12 residues. The CDR3 coding sequence is TGTGCCAGCAGCGAGACTGGAAACACCATATATTTT. This sequence encodes CASSETGNTIYF.

The chain employs TRBV27 and TRBJ1-4, with D maybe TRBD1 (6 bases). Germline V CDR1 and CDR2: MNHEY, SMNVEV (reference sequence). V was clipped by 5 bases and J by 7 bases, with 17 bases between them. CDR3 length equals 15 residues. CDR3 sequence: CASSPRGGVGEKLFF. The CDR3 region has the DNA TGTGCCAGCAGTCCTAGAGGGGGGGTAGGTGAAAAACTGTTTTTT.

The rearrangement joins TRBV14 to TRBJ2-1; 9 bases align to TRBD2. The CDR3 has 16 residues. Per the germline V gene, CDR1 is SGHDN and CDR2 is FVKESK. Germline trimming cut 3 bases from V and 2 bases from J; bases unmatched to any gene: 5. CDR3 sequence: CASSQGAGGTYNEQFF. The CDR3 region has the DNA TGTGCCAGCAGCCAGGGAGCGGGAGGAACCTACAATGAGCAGTTCTTC.

This chain connects TRBV4-2 to TRBJ2-1; tentative D call: TRBD1 (7 bases). This CDR3 spans 16 amino acids. CDR1 is LGHNA, CDR2 YNFKEQ, per germline. V lost 4 bases and J 1 base, leaving 14 bases between the germline ends. CDR3 sequence reads: CASSPAQGGSYNEQFF. CDR3 DNA: TGTGCCAGCAGCCCGGCCCAGGGGGGTTCCTACAATGAGCAGTTCTTC.

In the case of this clone: This same CDR3 is encoded by further DNA sequences in the sample. The chain combines TRBV27 with TRBJ1-2, with D maybe TRBD1 (5 bases). From germline, CDR1 is MNHEY and CDR2 SMNVEV (reference sequence). The ends were cut back, 5 bases at V and 6 bases at J, with 25 bases in the middle. This CDR3 has 17 amino acids. The CDR3 sequence: CASSPYTGGGLTNGYTF. The CDR3 coding sequence is TGTGCCAGCAGTCCCTACACGGGCGGGGGGTTGACTAATGGCTACACCTTC.

The V gene is TRBV5-1, the J gene TRBJ2-5; D possibly corresponds to TRBD1 (5 bases). This CDR3 contains 15 residues. From germline, CDR1 is SGHRS and CDR2 YFSETQ. V was clipped by 2 bases and J by 0 bases, with 11 bases between them. The CDR3 reads CASSLSGHHQETQYF. The CDR3 DNA reads TGCGCCAGCAGCTTAAGTGGACACCACCAAGAGACCCAGTACTTC.

This clone has only a few counts. The chain employs TRBV4-1 and TRBJ1-5; 7 bases line up with TRBD1. The length of the CDR3 is 17 residues. Germline CDR1 and CDR2: MGHRA and YSYEKL. With V trimmed by 0 bases and J by 0 bases, 5 bases remained unmatched. The CDR3 region has the DNA TGCGCCAGCAGCCAAGATGGGACAGCGTATAGCAATCAGCCCCAGCATTTT. As protein: CASSQDGTAYSNQPQHF.

The chain links TRBV4-3 to TRBJ1-1; the D gene is possibly TRBD1 (6 bases). The CDR3 consists of 14 residues. The V gene lost 0 bases and the J gene lost 1 base, with 6 bases spanning the gap. Germline loops: CDR1 LGHNA, CDR2 YSLEER. The chain's CDR3 is CASSQEGQNTEAFF. The CDR3 coding sequence is TGCGCCAGCAGCCAAGAGGGACAGAACACTGAAGCTTTCTTT.

The chain joins TRBV9 to TRBJ1-6, with D perhaps matching TRBD1 (6 bases). The length of the CDR3 is 13 residues. Germline CDR1 is SGDLS and CDR2 is YYNGEE. Trimming took off 4 bases at V and 6 bases at J, with 8 bases between the two ends. DNA for the CDR3: TGTGCCAGCAGCCGGGACATTAATTCACCCCTCCACTTT. It translates to CASSRDINSPLHF.

V is TRBV2 and J is TRBJ2-1, with 10 positions matching TRBD2. V gave up 8 bases and J gave up 8 bases; unmatched junction bases: 9. The CDR3 runs 14 residues. Per the germline V gene, CDR1 is SNHLY and CDR2 is FYNNEI. CDR3 coding DNA: TGTGCCAGCGCGAGCGGGAGGGCCGTTTATGAGCAGTTCTTC. Its protein is CASASGRAVYEQFF.

The chain uses TRBV7-3 and TRBJ2-2; 8 bases are shared with TRBD1. Trimming took 4 bases from V and 2 from J; bases not matched to a gene: 3. The germline gives CDR1 SGHTA, CDR2 FQGTGA. CDR3 length: 15 residues. The CDR3 region is CASSSGQGNTGELFF. CDR3 coding DNA: TGTGCCAGCAGCTCAGGACAGGGAAACACCGGGGAGCTGTTTTTT.

The chain combines TRBV18 with TRBJ1-1; 8 nucleotides agree with TRBD1. Trimming removed 3 bases from V and 3 bases from J; junction bases left unmatched: 6. Germline values: CDR1 KGHSH, CDR2 LQKENI. The CDR3 loop spans 15 amino acids. The CDR3 loop is CASSPMTGVDTEAFF. The CDR3 DNA reads as TGTGCCAGCTCACCCATGACAGGGGTTGACACTGAAGCTTTCTTT.

The genes are TRBV9 and TRBJ2-5, with D unresolved. In germline, CDR1 is SGDLS, CDR2 YYNGEE. The CDR3 covers 15 residues. Trimming removed 2 bases from V and 1 base from J, with 12 bases in between. The CDR3 is CASSVQIAAQETQYF. For the CDR3, the DNA is TGTGCCAGCAGCGTTCAGATCGCCGCCCAAGAGACCCAGTACTTC.

The V call is TRBV7-3, the J call TRBJ2-7; the D gene is possibly TRBD2 (5 bases). Germline loops: CDR1 SGHTA, CDR2 FQGTGA. The V gene lost 5 bases and the J gene lost 4 bases, with 12 bases spanning the gap. CDR3 length: 13 amino acids. CDR3 sequence: CASSRGAGYEQYF. The CDR3 DNA reads as TGTGCCAGCAGCAGAGGTGCGGGTTACGAGCAGTACTTC. The whole variable domain, remainder taken from reference TRBV7-3 and TRBJ2-7, is GAGVSQTPSNKVTEKGKYVELRCDPISGHTALYWYRQSLGQGPEFLIYFQGTGAADDSGLPNDRFFAVRPEGSVSTLKIQRTERGDSAVYLCASSRGAGYEQYFGPGTRLTVT.

As concerns this clone: The CDR3 ends on some other residue instead of the conserved phenylalanine or tryptophan, so this is likely a read error. It is unclear where the CDR3 begins or ends on the DNA, so no DNA is shown, and the CDR3 is as TCRdb lists it. The rearrangement links TRBV21-1 to TRBJ1-1; no DNA check was done on the table's D call, TRBD1. TRBV21-1 is reported as a pseudogene. The CDR3 length equals 13 residues, ends included. CDR3 region: CASSKGQRDRDFP.

This rearrangement joins TRBV11-1 to TRBJ2-1; D might be TRBD1 (5 bases). The CDR3 totals 15 residues. Germline-derived CDR1 and CDR2 are SGHAT and FQDESV (reference sequence). V lost 5 bases, J lost 2 bases, and 13 bases lay in between. CDR3 protein: CASSARAGPYNEQFF. CDR3 nucleotide sequence: TGTGCCAGCAGCGCCAGGGCCGGGCCCTACAATGAGCAGTTCTTC.

The V call is TRBV10-2, the J call TRBJ1-1; D might be TRBD1 (6 bases). CDR3 length: 12 amino acids. Trimming cost V 6 bases and J 4 bases, with 9 bases left between them. Germline V CDR1 and CDR2: WSHSY, SAAADI. CDR3 nucleotides: TGCGCCAGCAGACAGGGTAGCACTGAAGCTTTCTTT. Its protein product is CASRQGSTEAFF.

This chain uses TRBV2 with TRBJ2-2; 10 positions agree with TRBD1. V shed 6 bases, J shed 5 bases, and the junction held 6 bases outside the gene matches. This CDR3 contains 15 residues. Germline V gene lookup returns CDR1 SNHLY and CDR2 FYNNEI. CDR3 residues: CASRTGTGATGELFF. In DNA, the CDR3 is TGTGCCAGCAGAACCGGGACAGGGGCGACCGGGGAGCTGTTTTTT.

V usage is TRBV2 and J usage is TRBJ2-1; no reliable D call. CDR3 length: 16 residues. Germline V gene data show CDR1 as SNHLY and CDR2 as FYNNEI. V was shortened by 5 bases and J by 0 bases, with 14 bases between the two germline ends. This CDR3 is CASSRSTPGSYNEQFF. CDR3 DNA: TGTGCCAGCAGTCGAAGCACACCAGGCTCCTACAATGAGCAGTTCTTC. Using reference TRBV2 and TRBJ2-1 for the parts outside the CDR3, the full variable domain is EPEVTQTPSHQVTQMGQEVILRCVPISNHLYFYWYRQILGQKVEFLVSFYNNEISEKSEIFDDQFSVERPDGSNFTLKIRSTKLEDSAMYFCASSRSTPGSYNEQFFGPGTRLTVL.

This chain connects TRBV5-6 to TRBJ2-1, with TRBD2 matching 12 bases. The CDR3 totals 17 residues. Germline assignment: CDR1 SGHDT and CDR2 YYEEEE. Trimming took 4 bases from V and 6 from J; bases not matched to a gene: 11. CDR3 amino acids: CASSDSTSGSPINEQFF. The CDR3 nucleotides are TGTGCCAGCAGCGATTCGACTAGCGGGAGCCCGATCAATGAGCAGTTCTTC.

This chain connects TRBV7-6 to TRBJ2-3; 7 bases agree with TRBD2. The CDR3 consists of 16 residues. Losses at the gene ends were 5 bases for V and 2 bases for J; bases not matched to a gene: 10. CDR1 SGHVS and CDR2 FNYEAQ come from the germline V gene. This CDR3 reads CASSPGTGRATDTQYF. The CDR3 nucleotides read TGTGCCAGCAGCCCCGGGACGGGGAGGGCCACAGATACGCAGTATTTT.

The chain joins TRBV7-9 to TRBJ2-3; D perhaps matches TRBD2 (5 bases). Trimming pared 1 base from V and 6 bases from J, leaving 17 bases between. CDR3 length equals 16 residues. CDR1 and CDR2 from the germline V gene are SEHNR and FQNEAQ (reference sequence). CDR3 nucleotides: TGTGCCAGCAGCTTAGGGCGGGCAAAGCCCGGGGATACGCAGTATTTT. This codes for CASSLGRAKPGDTQYF.

V and J are TRBV27 and TRBJ1-1; weak D call: TRBD1 (5 bases). The V gene lost 3 bases and the J gene lost 5 bases, with 10 bases spanning the gap. The length of the CDR3 is 13 residues. The V gene's germline CDR1 is MNHEY and CDR2 SMNVEV (reference sequence). CDR3 sequence: CASSFPGYTEAFF. CDR3 sequence (DNA): TGTGCCAGCAGTTTTCCAGGGTATACTGAAGCTTTCTTT.

This chain links TRBV29-1 with TRBJ1-2; TRBD1 matches 11 bases. Germline V gene sequence: CDR1 SQVTM, CDR2 ANQGSEA. The CDR3 contains 17 residues. The V and J ends lost 4 bases and 0 bases, in that order; junction bases with no gene match: 10. The CDR3 DNA sequence: TGCAGCGTTGTAAGGACAGGGGGCCGGTCAACTAACTATGGCTACACCTTC. Encoded protein: CSVVRTGGRSTNYGYTF.

The V call is TRBV18, the J call TRBJ2-7; 7 bases fit TRBD1. Germline trimming cut 2 bases from V and 2 bases from J; bases unmatched to any gene: 3. The CDR3 is made up of 14 amino acids. In germline, CDR1 is KGHSH, CDR2 LQKENI. CDR3 sequence reads: CASSPGTVPYEQYF. For the CDR3, the DNA is TGTGCCAGCTCACCAGGGACAGTTCCCTACGAGCAGTACTTC.

V is TRBV28 and J is TRBJ1-6; no definite D call. The CDR3 is 16 residues long. The germline CDR1 and CDR2 sequences are MDHEN and SYDVKM. V lost 1 base, J lost 5 bases, and 12 bases lay in between. As DNA, the CDR3 is TGTGCCAGCAGTTTATTGACACCTTTGGATAATTCACCCCTCCACTTT. This codes for CASSLLTPLDNSPLHF.

Concerning this clone: An end of the junction does not agree with germline; a read error may underlie this. The chain links TRBV7-7 to TRBJ2-2; 10 nucleotides line up with TRBD2. The CDR3 covers 14 residues. The germline CDR1 and CDR2 sequences are SSHAT and FNYEAQ (reference sequence). CDR3 in amino acids: CASSASGGTGELFF. Here the CDR3 DNA reads TGTGCTAGCAGCGCTAGCGGGGGCACCGGGGAGCTGTTTTTT.

The chain joins TRBV5-5 to TRBJ2-3, with 14 nucleotides matching TRBD2. Germline CDR1 and CDR2: SGHKS and YYEKEE (reference sequence). After removal of 5 bases from V and 7 bases from J, the junction contained 15 bases not matched to a gene. This CDR3 is 18 amino acids long. The CDR3 nucleotides are TGTGCCAGCAGTTCTAGCGCCGGGACTAGCGGGAGTATAAATACGCAGTATTTT. Amino acids: CASSSSAGTSGSINTQYF.

This clone was detected once. The chain carries TRBV7-2 and TRBJ2-7; TRBD2 might be the D (6 bases). The CDR3 sequence is 15 residues long. The germline CDR1 and CDR2 sequences are SGHTA and FQGNSA. V was trimmed by 5 bases and J by 7 bases, leaving 21 bases between them. In nucleotides, the CDR3 is TGTGCCAGCAGCCTATTCGGGACTGAACTTGGGGAGCAGTACTTC. Protein product: CASSLFGTELGEQYF.

J is TRBJ1-1 and V is TRBV7-2; tentative D call: TRBD1 (6 bases). The germline V gene encodes CDR1 SGHTA and CDR2 FQGNSA. The CDR3 is 12 residues long. V was clipped by 4 bases and J by 7 bases, with 10 bases between them. As DNA, the CDR3 is TGTGCCAGCAGCTGGACAGACAGTGAAGCTTTCTTT. Translated: CASSWTDSEAFF.

The chain links TRBV4-3 to TRBJ2-1, with unresolved D. In germline, CDR1 is LGHNA, CDR2 YSLEER. This CDR3 has 10 residues. Deletions cut 8 bases from V and 8 bases from J, with 7 bases between. The DNA of the CDR3 is TGCGCCAGCCCCCCTGATGAGCAGTTCTTC. It codes for CASPPDEQFF.

V is TRBV6-5 and J is TRBJ2-2, with D possibly matching TRBD1 (6 bases). Germline lookup yields CDR1 MNHEY and CDR2 SVGAGI. Trimming left V 5 bases short and J 8 bases short, with 15 bases between. CDR3 length equals 14 residues. CDR3 bases: TGTGCCAGCAGTCACAGGGATCAGTTAGGGGAGCTGTTTTTT. Residues: CASSHRDQLGELFF.